Given below is one T cell receptor beta chain in context. Antigen specificity is unknown. This specimen comes from a study of T cells in Graves' hyperthyroidism and ophthalmopathy. Background on the study: Specimen type is peripheral blood, collected at initial diagnosis prior to any treatment.

Uncontrolled infection, other autoimmune disease, pregnancy or lactation disqualified patients from enrolment. Trimming shortened V by 5 bases and J by 2 bases, and 9 bases separated the two germline ends. Germline V gives CDR1 MNHNS, CDR2 SASEGT. The CDR3 runs 13 residues. Study-wide points: Most thyroid clonotypes expanded above 0.001 were also detected in blood.

TCR beta CDR3 sequences were amplified from RNA transcripts. Researchers ran a first-round RT-PCR on the TCR CDR3 using the HTBI primer set. One entry per CDR3 protein results from TCRdb running MiXCR on the multiplex PCR reads. This sample carries 210,000 or so distinct CDR3 sequences, roughly 15% of them seen once, and the ten largest clones take around 50%. The V call is TRBV6-1, the J call TRBJ1-2; possibly TRBD1 for D (5 bases). This TCR derives from a man in his fifties or sixties with Graves' hyperthyroidism. Sequencing was performed on blood. The chain's CDR3 is CASSWDSNYGYTF. The DNA of the CDR3 is TGTGCCAGCAGTTGGGACTCCAACTATGGCTACACCTTC.